Described below is a single T cell receptor (beta chain) sequence and its context. This record belongs to a study of blood T cell repertoires in COVID-19. Using immunoSEQ multiplex PCR, the repertoire was profiled, and TCRdb retains in-frame clones only, with some absent. Of over 250,000 clones in the sample, around nine tenths are singletons; the top ten hold about 2.7%. Germline loops: CDR1 SGHVS, CDR2 FNYEAQ. This CDR3 has 15 residues. V was clipped by 5 bases and J by 12 bases, with 25 bases between them. In assigning cohorts, the study relied on participant-reported clinical history. Donors in Cohort 3 who had recovered were those with two negative PCRs, healthcare professional clearance, or resolution of their symptoms.

This chain connects TRBV7-6 to TRBJ2-5; D possibly corresponds to TRBD1 (6 bases). The sequence derives from a woman younger than 30 who had recovered from COVID-19. What was sequenced was PBMCs or T cells enriched from blood (not recorded which). CDR3 region: CASSDRYRTGTIKYF. CDR3 nucleotide sequence: TGTGCCAGCAGCGACAGGTACAGGACCGGGACAATCAAGTACTTC.